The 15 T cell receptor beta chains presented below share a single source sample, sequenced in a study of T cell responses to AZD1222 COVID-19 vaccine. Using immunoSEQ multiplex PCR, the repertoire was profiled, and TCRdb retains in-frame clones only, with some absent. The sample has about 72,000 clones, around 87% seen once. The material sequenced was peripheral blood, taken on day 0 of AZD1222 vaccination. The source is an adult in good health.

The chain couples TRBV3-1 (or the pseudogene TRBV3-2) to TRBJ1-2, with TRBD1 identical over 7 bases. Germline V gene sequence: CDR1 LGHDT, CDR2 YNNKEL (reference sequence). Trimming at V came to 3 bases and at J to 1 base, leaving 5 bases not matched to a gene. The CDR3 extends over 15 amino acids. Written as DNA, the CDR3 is TGTGCCAGCAGCCAGAGGGGACAGAATAACTATGGCTACACCTTC. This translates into CASSQRGQNNYGYTF.

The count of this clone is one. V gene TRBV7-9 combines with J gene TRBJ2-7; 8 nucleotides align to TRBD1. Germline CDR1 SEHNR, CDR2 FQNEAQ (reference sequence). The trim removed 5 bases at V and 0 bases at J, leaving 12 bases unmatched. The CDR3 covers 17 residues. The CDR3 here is CASSMNPGQALSYEQYF. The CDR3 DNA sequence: TGTGCCAGCAGCATGAATCCGGGACAGGCGCTCTCCTACGAGCAGTACTTC. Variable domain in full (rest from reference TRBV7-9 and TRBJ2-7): DTGVSQNPRHKITKRGQNVTFRCDPISEHNRLYWYRQTLGQGPEFLTYFQNEAQLEKSRLLSDRFSAERPKGSFSTLEIQRTEQGDSAMYLCASSMNPGQALSYEQYFGPGTRLTVT.

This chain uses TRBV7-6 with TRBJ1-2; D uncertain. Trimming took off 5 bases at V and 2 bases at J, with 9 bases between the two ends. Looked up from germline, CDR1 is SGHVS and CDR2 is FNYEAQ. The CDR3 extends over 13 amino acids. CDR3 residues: CASSITGNYGYTF. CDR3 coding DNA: TGTGCCAGCAGCATAACGGGAAACTATGGCTACACCTTC.

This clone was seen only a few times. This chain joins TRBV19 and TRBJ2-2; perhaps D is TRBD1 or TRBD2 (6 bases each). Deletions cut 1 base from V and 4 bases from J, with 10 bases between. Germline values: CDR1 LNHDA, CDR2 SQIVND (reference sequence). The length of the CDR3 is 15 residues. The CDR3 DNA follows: TGTGCCAGTAGTATAGCGGGGGCCCCCACCGGGGAGCTGTTTTTT. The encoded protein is CASSIAGAPTGELFF.

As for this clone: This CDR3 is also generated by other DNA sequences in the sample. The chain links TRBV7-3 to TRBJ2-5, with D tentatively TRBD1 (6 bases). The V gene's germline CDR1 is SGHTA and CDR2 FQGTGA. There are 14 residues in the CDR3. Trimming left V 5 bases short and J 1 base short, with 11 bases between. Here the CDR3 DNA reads TGTGCCAGCAGCCCCTCAGGGGCCCAAGAGACCCAGTACTTC. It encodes CASSPSGAQETQYF.

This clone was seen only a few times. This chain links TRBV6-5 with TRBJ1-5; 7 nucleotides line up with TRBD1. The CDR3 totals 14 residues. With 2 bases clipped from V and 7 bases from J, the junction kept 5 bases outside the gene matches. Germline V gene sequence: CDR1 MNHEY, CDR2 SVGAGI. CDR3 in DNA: TGTGCCAGCAGTTACGCACAGGGGAACCAGCCCCAGCATTTT. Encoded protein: CASSYAQGNQPQHF.

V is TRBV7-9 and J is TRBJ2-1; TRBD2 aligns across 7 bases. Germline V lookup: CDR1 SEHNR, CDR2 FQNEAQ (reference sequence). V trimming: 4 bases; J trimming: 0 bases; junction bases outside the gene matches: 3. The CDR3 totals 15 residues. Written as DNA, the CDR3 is TGTGCCAGCAGCTGGGAGGGAGGCTCCTACAATGAGCAGTTCTTC. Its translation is CASSWEGGSYNEQFF. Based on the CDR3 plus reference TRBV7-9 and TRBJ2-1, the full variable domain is DTGVSQNPRHKITKRGQNVTFRCDPISEHNRLYWYRQTLGQGPEFLTYFQNEAQLEKSRLLSDRFSAERPKGSFSTLEIQRTEQGDSAMYLCASSWEGGSYNEQFFGPGTRLTVL.

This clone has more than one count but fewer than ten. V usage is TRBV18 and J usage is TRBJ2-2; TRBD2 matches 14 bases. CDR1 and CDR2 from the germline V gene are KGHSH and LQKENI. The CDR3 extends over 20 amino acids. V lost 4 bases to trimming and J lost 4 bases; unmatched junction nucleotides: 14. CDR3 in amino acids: CASSLTPLGLAGGRTGELFF. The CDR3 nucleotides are TGTGCCAGCTCACTGACTCCGCTTGGACTAGCGGGGGGACGCACCGGGGAGCTGTTTTTT.

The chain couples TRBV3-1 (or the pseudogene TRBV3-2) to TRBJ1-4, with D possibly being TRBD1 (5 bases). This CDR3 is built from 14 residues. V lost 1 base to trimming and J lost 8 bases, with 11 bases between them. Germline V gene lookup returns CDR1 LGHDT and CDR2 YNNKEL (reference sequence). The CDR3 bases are TGTGCCAGCAGCCAAGGTCGGGGGGAAGAAAAACTGTTTTTT. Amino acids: CASSQGRGEEKLFF.

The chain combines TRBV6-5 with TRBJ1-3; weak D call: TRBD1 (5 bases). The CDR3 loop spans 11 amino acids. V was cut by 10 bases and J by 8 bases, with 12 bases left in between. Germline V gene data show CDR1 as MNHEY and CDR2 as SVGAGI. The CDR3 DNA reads TGTGCCACCGGCGGGGGGTACACCATATATTTT. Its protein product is CATGGGYTIYF.

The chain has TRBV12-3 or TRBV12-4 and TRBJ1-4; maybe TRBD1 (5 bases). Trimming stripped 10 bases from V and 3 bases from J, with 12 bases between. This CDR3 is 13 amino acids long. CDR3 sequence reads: CATRQSPNEKLFF. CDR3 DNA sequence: TGTGCCACCAGACAGAGTCCTAATGAAAAACTGTTTTTT.

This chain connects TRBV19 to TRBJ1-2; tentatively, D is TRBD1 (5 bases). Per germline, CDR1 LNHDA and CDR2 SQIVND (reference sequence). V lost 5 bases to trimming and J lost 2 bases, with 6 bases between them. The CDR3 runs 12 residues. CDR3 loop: CASSEGNYGYTF. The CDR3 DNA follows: TGTGCCAGTAGTGAGGGGAACTATGGCTACACCTTC.

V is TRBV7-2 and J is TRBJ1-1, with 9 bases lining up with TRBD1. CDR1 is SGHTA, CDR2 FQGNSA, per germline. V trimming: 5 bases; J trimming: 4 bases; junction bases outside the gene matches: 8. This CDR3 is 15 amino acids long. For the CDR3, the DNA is TGTGCCAGCAGCCAGAAACAGGGGGCAGTCACTGAAGCTTTCTTT. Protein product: CASSQKQGAVTEAFF.

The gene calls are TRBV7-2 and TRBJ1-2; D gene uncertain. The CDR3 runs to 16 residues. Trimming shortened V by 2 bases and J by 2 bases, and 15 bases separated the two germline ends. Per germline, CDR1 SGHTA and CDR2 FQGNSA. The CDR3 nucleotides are TGTGCCAGCAGCTTATCTTTTGGGGAGGAGAACTATGGCTACACCTTC. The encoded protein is CASSLSFGEENYGYTF.

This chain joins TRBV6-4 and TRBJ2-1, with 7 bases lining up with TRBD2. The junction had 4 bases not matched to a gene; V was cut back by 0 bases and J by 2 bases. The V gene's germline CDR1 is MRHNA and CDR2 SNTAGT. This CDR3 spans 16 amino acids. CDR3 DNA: TGTGCCAGCAGTGACTCAAGCGGGGCGCCCTACAATGAGCAGTTCTTC. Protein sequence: CASSDSSGAPYNEQFF.